Below are 22 T cell receptor beta chains sequenced from a single sample in a study of T-cell memory formation after mild COVID-19. Using its own MiXCR run on the 5' RACE reads, TCRdb lists one record per CDR3 protein. Of approximately 480,000 distinct CDR3 sequences listed, 15% to 20% are singletons. Sequenced input: PBMCs or a T cell subset sorted from them (not recorded which). All receptors come from an adult woman who had mild COVID-19 (a few samples of this study predate the infection). Cell type and time point are not known.

The gene calls are TRBV7-8 and TRBJ1-1; no clear D gene. The V end was cut by 5 bases, the J end by 0 bases, with 10 bases between. This CDR3 has 14 amino acids. From germline, CDR1 is SGHVS and CDR2 FQNEAQ. CDR3 loop: CASSLNSLNTEAFF. For the CDR3, the DNA is TGTGCCAGCAGCCTGAATTCCTTGAACACTGAAGCTTTCTTT. Full variable domain (rest looked up from reference TRBV7-8 and TRBJ1-1): GAGVSQSPRYKVAKRGQDVALRCDPISGHVSLFWYQQALGQGPEFLTYFQNEAQLDKSGLPSDRFFAERPEGSVSTLKIQRTQQEDSAVYLCASSLNSLNTEAFFGQGTRLTVV.

The rearrangement links TRBV5-6 to TRBJ2-1; D is unresolved. The germline V gene encodes CDR1 SGHDT and CDR2 YYEEEE. The ends were cut back, 0 bases at V and 13 bases at J, with 11 bases in the middle. The CDR3 loop spans 12 amino acids. This CDR3 is CASSLAAGSQFF. The CDR3 coding sequence is TGTGCCAGCAGCTTGGCGGCCGGGTCTCAGTTCTTC.

The CDR3 sequence: CASSTWTSDYGYTF. Written as DNA, the CDR3 is TGTGCCAGCAGCACTTGGACGTCAGACTATGGCTACACCTTC. The chain is built from TRBV6-5 and TRBJ1-2, with D unresolved. In germline, CDR1 is MNHEY, CDR2 SVGAGI. The germline V and J ends were trimmed by 6 bases and 3 bases, with 14 bases remaining between them. The CDR3 contains 14 residues.

This sequence joins TRBV7-9 and TRBJ2-7; a possible D gene is TRBD2 (5 bases). The germline gives CDR1 SEHNR, CDR2 FQNEAQ (reference sequence). The CDR3 is made up of 15 amino acids. V was shortened by 5 bases and J by 0 bases, with 14 bases between the two germline ends. CDR3 DNA: TGTGCCAGCAGCCCGGCGGGCGGATACTCCTACGAGCAGTACTTC. Its translation: CASSPAGGYSYEQYF.

The gene calls are TRBV7-2 and TRBJ2-1; 8 positions match TRBD1. J gave up 9 bases and V 2 bases, and 3 bases lay outside the gene matches. CDR1 is SGHTA and CDR2 is FQGNSA in the germline V gene. The CDR3 has 13 amino acids. The CDR3 spells CASSLQGAGEQFF. For the CDR3, the DNA is TGTGCCAGCAGCTTACAGGGGGCAGGTGAGCAGTTCTTC.

This clonotype was found a few times. V is TRBV27 and J is TRBJ2-7; 10 nucleotides match TRBD2. CDR3 length: 15 residues. After removal of 6 bases from V and 7 bases from J, the junction contained 12 bases not matched to a gene. Germline V gene lookup returns CDR1 MNHEY and CDR2 SMNVEV (reference sequence). CDR3 coding DNA: TGTGCCAGCAGGCTATTCGGGGAACTAGCGGGAGAGCAGTACTTC. As protein: CASRLFGELAGEQYF.

This rearrangement joins TRBV11-3 to TRBJ2-1, with D perhaps being TRBD1 or TRBD2 (5 bases each). V was trimmed by 3 bases and J by 5 bases, leaving 11 bases between them. The CDR3 totals 14 residues. Germline V gene data show CDR1 as SGHNT and CDR2 as YENEEA. CDR3 sequence (DNA): TGTGCCAGCAGCTTGGGGGTAAGAGACAATGAGCAGTTCTTC. Its protein is CASSLGVRDNEQFF.

The chain joins TRBV5-5 to TRBJ1-2; TRBD1 matches at 7 bases. The CDR3 totals 15 residues. Germline trimming cut 4 bases from V and 2 bases from J; bases unmatched to any gene: 8. Germline CDR1 is SGHKS and CDR2 is YYEKEE (reference sequence). CDR3 DNA: TGTGCCAGCAGCCCTGCTGCGGGACAGAACTATGGCTACACCTTC. Protein product: CASSPAAGQNYGYTF.

A note on this clonotype: Germline and junction disagree at one end, which may indicate a read error. The chain combines TRBV6-5 with TRBJ1-1; D not certain. The V gene's germline CDR1 is MNHEY and CDR2 SVGAGI. The CDR3 sequence is 15 residues long. The CDR3: CASSFLTRMNTEALF. The CDR3 DNA reads TGTGCCAGCAGTTTCTTAACCCGGATGAACACTGAAGCTTTATTT.

This clonotype was counted at least ten times. This sequence joins TRBV4-3 and TRBJ2-7, with D uncertain. Germline V gene sequence: CDR1 LGHNA, CDR2 YSLEER. The CDR3 spans 14 residues. Between the trimmed V and J ends, which lost 4 bases and 2 bases, there was a span of 12 bases. In DNA form, the CDR3 reads TGCGCCAGCAGCCGATCTGTGGATACCTACGAGCAGTACTTC. Translated, it gives CASSRSVDTYEQYF.

The CDR3 loop is CASSLEEGRDTQYF. DNA of the CDR3: TGCGCCAGCAGCTTGGAGGAGGGTCGGGATACGCAGTATTTT. J is TRBJ2-3 and V is TRBV5-1, with a possible D match to TRBD2 (6 bases). Germline V gene data show CDR1 as SGHRS and CDR2 as YFSETQ. Between the trimmed V and J ends, which lost 0 bases and 6 bases, there was a span of 11 bases. The CDR3 has 14 amino acids.

The chain's CDR3 is CATSDSGTAYEQYF. CDR3 DNA sequence: TGTGCCACCAGTGATTCCGGGACAGCCTACGAGCAGTACTTC. The chain is built from TRBV24-1 and TRBJ2-7; TRBD1 aligns across 7 bases. The CDR3 consists of 14 residues. Germline CDR1 and CDR2: KGHDR and SFDVKD. V lost 2 bases to trimming and J lost 2 bases; unmatched junction nucleotides: 2.

The chain combines TRBV7-8 with TRBJ1-6, with D tentatively TRBD1 (6 bases). CDR3 length: 17 amino acids. Germline CDR1 and CDR2: SGHVS and FQNEAQ. Trimming removed 2 bases from V and 9 bases from J, with 20 bases in between. CDR3 bases: TGTGCCAGCAGCTTATTAACGGCAGGGGATACTTTTTCACCCCTCCACTTT. As protein: CASSLLTAGDTFSPLHF.

The chain joins TRBV20-1 to TRBJ1-1; D ambiguous. Germline V lookup: CDR1 DFQATT, CDR2 SNEGSKA (reference sequence). Deletions cut 0 bases from V and 0 bases from J, with 8 bases between. This CDR3 is built from 14 residues. CDR3 loop: CSARDKGLNTEAFF. CDR3 bases: TGCAGTGCTAGAGATAAGGGTCTGAACACTGAAGCTTTCTTT.

The chain carries TRBV2 and TRBJ2-7, with 7 nucleotides matching TRBD2. Germline CDR1 reads SNHLY; CDR2 reads FYNNEI. With 7 bases clipped from V and 2 bases from J, the junction kept 8 bases outside the gene matches. CDR3 length: 14 amino acids. CDR3: CASTFRGVAYEQYF. The CDR3 DNA follows: TGTGCCAGCACCTTTCGGGGGGTAGCCTACGAGCAGTACTTC.

The table lists this clonotype with a few counts. The gene calls are TRBV11-3 and TRBJ1-1, with unresolved D. Germline CDR1 and CDR2: SGHNT and YENEEA. This CDR3 is 16 amino acids long. V gave up 3 bases and J gave up 1 base, with 15 bases separating them. The CDR3, as DNA: TGTGCCAGCAGCTTCCGACGGTTACATGGGAACACTGAAGCTTTCTTT. Translation: CASSFRRLHGNTEAFF.

The chain joins TRBV7-3 to TRBJ2-2; no reliable D call. This CDR3 has 13 residues. The V end was cut by 0 bases, the J end by 6 bases, with 5 bases between. Germline V lookup: CDR1 SGHTA, CDR2 FQGTGA. The CDR3 DNA reads TGTGCCAGCAGCTTAACCCGGGCCGGGGAGCTGTTTTTT. Residues: CASSLTRAGELFF.

In its sample, this clonotype was seen a few times. The J gene is TRBJ1-6, the V gene TRBV5-1; TRBD1 aligns across 10 bases. The V gene's germline CDR1 is SGHRS and CDR2 YFSETQ. With V trimmed by 5 bases and J by 9 bases, 2 bases remained unmatched. The CDR3 is 13 residues long. CDR3 sequence reads: CASRDRGSSPLHF. CDR3 DNA sequence: TGCGCCAGCAGGGACAGGGGGTCTTCACCCCTCCACTTT.

To note about this clonotype: A much more abundant neighbour one base away suggests this may be a read error. The chain has TRBV7-2 and TRBJ2-7; no definite D call. Deletions cut 6 bases from V and 0 bases from J, with 3 bases between. The CDR3 is 11 amino acids. Looked up from germline, CDR1 is SGHTA and CDR2 is FQGNSA. In nucleotides, the CDR3 is TGTGCCAGCAGGTACTCCTACGAGCAGTACTTC. Translated, it gives CASRYSYEQYF. Combining the CDR3 with reference TRBV7-2 and TRBJ2-7 gives the whole variable domain GAGVSQSPSNKVTEKGKDVELRCDPISGHTALYWYRQSLGQGLEFLIYFQGNSAPDKSGLPSDRFSAERTGGSVSTLTIQRTQQEDSAVYLCASRYSYEQYFGPGTRLTVT.

This clonotype was counted only a few times. The rearrangement joins TRBV10-3 to TRBJ2-7; D ambiguous. CDR1 ENHRY and CDR2 SYGVKD come from the germline V gene. The CDR3 has 13 amino acids. V was cut by 7 bases and J by 0 bases, with 10 bases left in between. CDR3 sequence (DNA): TGTGCCATCAAACGGGCAAGCTCCTACGAGCAGTACTTC. Translated, it gives CAIKRASSYEQYF.

There are a few counts of this clonotype. CDR3 amino acids: CASSKPLTSFFSYEQYF. CDR3 DNA: TGTGCCAGCAGCAAACCACTAACTAGCTTTTTCTCCTACGAGCAGTACTTC. J is TRBJ2-7 and V is TRBV21-1; the DNA was not used to check the table's D call, TRBD2. TRBV21-1 is reported as a pseudogene. CDR3 length: 17 amino acids.

The chain recombines TRBV20-1 with TRBJ2-1; tentatively, D is TRBD2 (6 bases). V shed 0 bases and J shed 8 bases, with 11 bases lying between them. There are 13 residues in the CDR3. Per germline, CDR1 DFQATT and CDR2 SNEGSKA (reference sequence). The CDR3 loop is CSARDKTRYEQFF. Here the CDR3 DNA reads TGCAGTGCTAGAGACAAGACTAGATATGAGCAGTTCTTC.